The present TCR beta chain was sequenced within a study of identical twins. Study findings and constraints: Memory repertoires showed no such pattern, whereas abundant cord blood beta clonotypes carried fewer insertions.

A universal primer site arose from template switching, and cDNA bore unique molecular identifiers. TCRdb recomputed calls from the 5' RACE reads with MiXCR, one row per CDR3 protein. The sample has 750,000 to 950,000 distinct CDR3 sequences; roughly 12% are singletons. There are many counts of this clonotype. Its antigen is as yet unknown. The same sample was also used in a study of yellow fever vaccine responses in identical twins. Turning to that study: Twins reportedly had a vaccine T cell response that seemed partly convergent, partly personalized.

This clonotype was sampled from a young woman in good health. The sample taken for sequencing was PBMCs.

This CDR3 is CASSNPRSERVISTDTQYF. The CDR3 region has the DNA TGTGCCAGCAGTAACCCCCGTTCTGAGCGGGTAATCAGTACAGATACGCAGTATTTT. This rearrangement joins TRBV12-3 or TRBV12-4 to TRBJ2-3, with D perhaps matching TRBD2 (6 bases). V lost 5 bases, J lost 3 bases, and 27 bases lay in between. The CDR3 loop spans 19 amino acids.